In its sample, the clone carrying this T cell receptor beta chain was seen once. This sample stems from a study of shared clonotypes between healthy human individuals. J lost 6 bases, V lost 6 bases, and 22 bases had no gene match. CDR1 and CDR2 (germline): SQVTM, ANQGSEA. CDR3 size: 18 residues. An approximately 200 ng quantity of DNA, around 30,000 T cell genomes, went into the sorted-subset replicate PCRs. Clones were sequenced by immunoSEQ multiplex PCR, and TCRdb holds only the in-frame ones, with some missing. This table has about 2.3 million clones, approximately 90% appearing once. A CD45RA-negative memory subset and a CD45RA+ naive subset were separated from the CD4+ cells.

The material sequenced was naive CD4+ T cells from PBMCs. Documented subset: CD45RA+ positively selected. This receptor was taken from a man younger than 35 in good health. Some clones in this sample may be carry-over from other donors' samples. The chain combines TRBV29-1 with TRBJ2-1, with TRBD2 identical over 8 bases. The CDR3 DNA follows: TGCAGCGTCTACTCGTTCTCGAGCGGGAGAATTAGAAGCAATGAGCAGTTCTTC. This sequence encodes CSVYSFSSGRIRSNEQFF.